This TCR beta chain is drawn from a study of blood T cell repertoires in COVID-19. Assay: immunoSEQ multiplex PCR; the TCRdb copy retains only in-frame clones and omits some. The sample records 85,000 to 100,000 clones, roughly 83% being singletons. The germline CDR1 and CDR2 sequences are MNHEY and SVGAGI. CDR3 size: 14 residues. V gave up 8 bases and J gave up 3 bases, with 15 bases separating them. The sequence derives from a woman in her fifties or sixties with acute or convalescent COVID-19. The sequenced sample consisted of peripheral blood. This chain joins TRBV6-5 and TRBJ2-3; D possibly corresponds to TRBD1 (6 bases). In DNA form, the CDR3 reads TGTGCCAGCCGGGCGCGCAGGGGTACAGATACGCAGTATTTT. Translation: CASRARRGTDTQYF.